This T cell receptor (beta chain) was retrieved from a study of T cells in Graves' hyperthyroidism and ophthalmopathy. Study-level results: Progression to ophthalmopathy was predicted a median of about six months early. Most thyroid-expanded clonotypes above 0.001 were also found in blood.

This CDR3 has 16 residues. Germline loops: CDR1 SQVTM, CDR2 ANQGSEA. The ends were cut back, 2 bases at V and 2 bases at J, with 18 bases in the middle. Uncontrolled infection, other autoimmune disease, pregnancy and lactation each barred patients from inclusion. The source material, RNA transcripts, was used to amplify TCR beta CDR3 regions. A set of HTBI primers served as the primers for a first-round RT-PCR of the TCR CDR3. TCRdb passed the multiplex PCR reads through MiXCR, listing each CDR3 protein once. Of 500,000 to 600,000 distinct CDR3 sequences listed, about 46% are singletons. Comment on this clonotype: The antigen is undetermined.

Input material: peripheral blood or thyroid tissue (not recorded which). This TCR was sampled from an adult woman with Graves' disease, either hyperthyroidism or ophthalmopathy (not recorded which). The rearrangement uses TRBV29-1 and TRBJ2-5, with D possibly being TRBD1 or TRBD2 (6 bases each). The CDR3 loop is CSVERGAGQIQETQYF. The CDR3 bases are TGCAGCGTTGAAAGGGGGGCCGGACAAATTCAAGAGACCCAGTACTTC.